The table lists the clone carrying this TCR beta chain with a few counts. This entry comes from a study of identical twins. TCRdb fed the 5' RACE reads into MiXCR, producing one record per CDR3 protein. This table has around 510,000 distinct CDR3 sequences, roughly an eighth appearing once. This CDR3 spans 16 amino acids. The germline gives CDR1 DFQATT, CDR2 SNEGSKA (reference sequence). Trimming removed 4 bases from V and 3 bases from J; junction bases left unmatched: 14. The sample was also reused in another study, on yellow fever vaccine responses in identical twins.

Source material: CD4+ T cells sorted from blood. This sequence was found in a woman between 18 and 29 years old in good health. V and J are TRBV20-1 and TRBJ2-7; TRBD1 agrees at 8 bases. CDR3 region: CSAIEPLGQVVYEQYF. DNA of the CDR3: TGCAGTGCTATAGAGCCACTGGGACAGGTAGTCTACGAGCAGTACTTC.